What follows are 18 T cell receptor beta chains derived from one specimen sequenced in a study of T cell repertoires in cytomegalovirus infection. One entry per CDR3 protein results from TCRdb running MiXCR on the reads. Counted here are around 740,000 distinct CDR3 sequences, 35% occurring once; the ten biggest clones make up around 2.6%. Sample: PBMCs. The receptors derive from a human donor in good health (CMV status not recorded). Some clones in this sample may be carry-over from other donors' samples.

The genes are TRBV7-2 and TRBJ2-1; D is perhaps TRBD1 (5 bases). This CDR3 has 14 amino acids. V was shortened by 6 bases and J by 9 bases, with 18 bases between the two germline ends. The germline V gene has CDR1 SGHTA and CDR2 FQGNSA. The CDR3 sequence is CASRSGFFSGEQFF. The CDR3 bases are TGTGCCAGCAGATCAGGGTTCTTCTCAGGTGAGCAGTTCTTC.

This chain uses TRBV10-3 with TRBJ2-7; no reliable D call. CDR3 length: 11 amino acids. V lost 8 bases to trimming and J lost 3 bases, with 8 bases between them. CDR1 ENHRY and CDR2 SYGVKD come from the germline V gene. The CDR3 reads CAILSGYEQYF. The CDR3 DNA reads TGTGCCATCTTAAGTGGCTACGAGCAGTACTTC.

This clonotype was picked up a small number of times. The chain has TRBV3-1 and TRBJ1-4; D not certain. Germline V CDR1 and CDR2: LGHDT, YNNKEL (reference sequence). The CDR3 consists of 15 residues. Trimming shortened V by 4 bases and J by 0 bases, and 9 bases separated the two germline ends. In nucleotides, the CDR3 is TGTGCCAGCAGCCCACGCCAAACAACTAATGAAAAACTGTTTTTT. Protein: CASSPRQTTNEKLFF.

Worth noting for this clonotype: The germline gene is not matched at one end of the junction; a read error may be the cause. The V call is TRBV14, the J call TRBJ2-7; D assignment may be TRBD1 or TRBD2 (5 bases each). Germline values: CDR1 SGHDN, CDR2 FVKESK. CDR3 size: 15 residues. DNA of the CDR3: TGTGCCAGCAGCCAAGAACCAGGGAGTTCTTACGCGCAGTACTTC. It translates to CASSQEPGSSYAQYF.

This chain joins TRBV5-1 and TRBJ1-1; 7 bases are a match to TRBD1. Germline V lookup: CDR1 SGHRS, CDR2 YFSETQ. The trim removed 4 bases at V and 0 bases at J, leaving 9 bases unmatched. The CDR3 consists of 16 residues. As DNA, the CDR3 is TGCGCCAGCAGCATCGGACAGGAACCCATGAACACTGAAGCTTTCTTT. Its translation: CASSIGQEPMNTEAFF.

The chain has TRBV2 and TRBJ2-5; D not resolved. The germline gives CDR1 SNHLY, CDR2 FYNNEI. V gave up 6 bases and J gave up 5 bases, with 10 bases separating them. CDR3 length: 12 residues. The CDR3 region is CASSMESETQYF. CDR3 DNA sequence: TGTGCCAGCAGCATGGAGTCCGAGACCCAGTACTTC.

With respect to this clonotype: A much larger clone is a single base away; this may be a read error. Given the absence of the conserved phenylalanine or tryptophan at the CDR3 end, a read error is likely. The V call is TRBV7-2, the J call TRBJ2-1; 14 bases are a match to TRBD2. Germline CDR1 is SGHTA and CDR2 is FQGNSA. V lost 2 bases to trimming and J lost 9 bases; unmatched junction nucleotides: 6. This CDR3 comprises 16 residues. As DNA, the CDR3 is TGTGCCAGCAGCTTACTCGGGACTAGCGGGAGCCCTGAGCAGTTCTTA. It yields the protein CASSLLGTSGSPEQFL.

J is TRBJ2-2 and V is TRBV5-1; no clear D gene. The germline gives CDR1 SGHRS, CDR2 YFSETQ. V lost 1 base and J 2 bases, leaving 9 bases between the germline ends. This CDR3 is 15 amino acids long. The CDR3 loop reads CASSLNTGNTGELFF. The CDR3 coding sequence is TGCGCCAGCAGCTTGAACACCGGAAACACCGGGGAGCTGTTTTTT. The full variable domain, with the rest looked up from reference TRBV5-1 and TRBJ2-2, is KAGVTQTPRYLIKTRGQQVTLSCSPISGHRSVSWYQQTPGQGLQFLFEYFSETQRNKGNFPGRFSGRQFSNSRSEMNVSTLELGDSALYLCASSLNTGNTGELFFGEGSRLTVL.

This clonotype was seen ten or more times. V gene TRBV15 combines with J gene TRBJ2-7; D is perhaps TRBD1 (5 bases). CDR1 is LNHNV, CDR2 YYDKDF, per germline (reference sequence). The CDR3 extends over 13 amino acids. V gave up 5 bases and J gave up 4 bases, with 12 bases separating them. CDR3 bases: TGTGCCACCAGCCCGAACTCAGGGTACGAGCAGTACTTC. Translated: CATSPNSGYEQYF.

CDR3 DNA: TGTGCCTGGAGGGGTCCAGAGACTAACTATGGCTACACCTTC. It specifies CAWRGPETNYGYTF. This sequence joins TRBV30 and TRBJ1-2; D gene ambiguous. Germline V gives CDR1 GTSNPN, CDR2 SVGIG (reference sequence). The CDR3 is 14 residues long. The ends were cut back, 3 bases at V and 0 bases at J, with 11 bases in the middle.

CDR3 nucleotide sequence: TGTGCCAGCAGCTCCACTAGTAGGAACACCGGGGAGCTGTTTTTT. It yields the protein CASSSTSRNTGELFF. The chain links TRBV11-1 to TRBJ2-2, with a weak D call TRBD2 (5 bases). Trimming left V 4 bases short and J 1 base short, with 10 bases between. Germline CDR1 is SGHAT and CDR2 is FQDESV (reference sequence). CDR3 length: 15 residues.

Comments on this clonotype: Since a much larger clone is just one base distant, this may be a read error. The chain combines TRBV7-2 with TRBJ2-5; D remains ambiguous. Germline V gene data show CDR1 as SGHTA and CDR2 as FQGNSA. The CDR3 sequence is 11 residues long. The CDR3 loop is CASTNQETQSF. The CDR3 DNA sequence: TGTGCCAGCACCAACCAAGAGACCCAGTCCTTC.

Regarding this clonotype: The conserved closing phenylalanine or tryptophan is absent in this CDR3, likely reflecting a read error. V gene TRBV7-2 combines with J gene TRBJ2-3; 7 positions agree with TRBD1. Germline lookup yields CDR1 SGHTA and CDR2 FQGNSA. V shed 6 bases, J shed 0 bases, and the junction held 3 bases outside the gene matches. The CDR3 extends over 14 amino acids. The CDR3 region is CASRQDRSTDTQYC. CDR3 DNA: TGTGCCAGCAGACAGGACAGGAGCACAGATACGCAGTATTGT.

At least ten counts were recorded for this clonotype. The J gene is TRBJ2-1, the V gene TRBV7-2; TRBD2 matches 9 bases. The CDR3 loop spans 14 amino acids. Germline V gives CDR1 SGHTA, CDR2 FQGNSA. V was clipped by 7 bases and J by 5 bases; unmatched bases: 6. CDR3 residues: CASMDRTSDNEQFF. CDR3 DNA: TGTGCCAGCATGGATCGGACTAGCGACAATGAGCAGTTCTTC.

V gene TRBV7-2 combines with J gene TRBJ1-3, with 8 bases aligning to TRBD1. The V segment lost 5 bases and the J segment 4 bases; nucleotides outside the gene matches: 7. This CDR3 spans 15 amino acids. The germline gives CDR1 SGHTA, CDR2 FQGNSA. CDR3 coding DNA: TGTGCCAGCAGCCCGACTACAGGGGGAGGAAACACCATATATTTT. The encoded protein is CASSPTTGGGNTIYF.

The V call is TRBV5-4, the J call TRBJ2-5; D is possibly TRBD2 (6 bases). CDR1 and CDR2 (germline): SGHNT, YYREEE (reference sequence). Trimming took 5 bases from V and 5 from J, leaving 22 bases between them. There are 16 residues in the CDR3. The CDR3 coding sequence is TGTGCCAGCAGTTTTGAGTATCGGCAGGGAGGCGAGACCCAGTACTTC. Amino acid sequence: CASSFEYRQGGETQYF.

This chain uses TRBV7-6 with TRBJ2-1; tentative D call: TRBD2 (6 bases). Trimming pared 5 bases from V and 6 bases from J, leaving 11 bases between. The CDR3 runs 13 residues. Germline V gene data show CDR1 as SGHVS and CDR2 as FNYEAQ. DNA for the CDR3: TGTGCCAGCAGCCGGGGGTTTGGCAATGAGCAGTTCTTC. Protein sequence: CASSRGFGNEQFF.

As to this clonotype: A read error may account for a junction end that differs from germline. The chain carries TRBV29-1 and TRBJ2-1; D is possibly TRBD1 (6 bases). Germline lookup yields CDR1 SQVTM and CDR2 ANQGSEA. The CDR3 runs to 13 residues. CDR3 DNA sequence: TGCAGCGTCCGCCAGGGGCTGAACAAGGAGCAGTTCTTC. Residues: CSVRQGLNKEQFF.